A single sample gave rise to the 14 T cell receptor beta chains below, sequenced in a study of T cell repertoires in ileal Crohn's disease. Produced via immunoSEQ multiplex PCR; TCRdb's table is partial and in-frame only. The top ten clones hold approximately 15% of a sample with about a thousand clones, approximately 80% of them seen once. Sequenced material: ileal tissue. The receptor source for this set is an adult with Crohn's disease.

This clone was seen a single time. The CDR3 is CASTRSGSSNQPQHF. DNA of the CDR3: TGTGCCAGCACCCGATCCGGGTCTAGCAATCAGCCCCAGCATTTT. The V gene is TRBV6-1, the J gene TRBJ1-5; D gene unclear. V shed 7 bases and J shed 0 bases, with 13 bases lying between them. Germline V gives CDR1 MNHNS, CDR2 SASEGT. This CDR3 comprises 15 residues.

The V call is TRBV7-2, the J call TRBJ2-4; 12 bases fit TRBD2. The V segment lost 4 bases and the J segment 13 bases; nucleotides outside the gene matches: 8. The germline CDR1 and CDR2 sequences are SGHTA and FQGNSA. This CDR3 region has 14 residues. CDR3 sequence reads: CASSSGTSGGPQYF. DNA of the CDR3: TGTGCCAGCAGCTCGGGTACTAGCGGGGGGCCCCAGTACTTC.

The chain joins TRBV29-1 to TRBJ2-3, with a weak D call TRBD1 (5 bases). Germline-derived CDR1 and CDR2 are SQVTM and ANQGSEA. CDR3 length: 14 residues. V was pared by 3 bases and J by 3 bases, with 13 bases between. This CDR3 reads CSVDSAGITDTQYF. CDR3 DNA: TGCAGCGTTGATTCGGCAGGGATAACAGATACGCAGTATTTT.

CDR3 in amino acids: CASSEDRGPAQPQHF. DNA of the CDR3: TGTGCCAGCAGCGAAGACAGGGGCCCGGCTCAGCCCCAGCATTTT. This rearrangement joins TRBV5-4 to TRBJ1-5; 8 bases are a match to TRBD1. V gave up 4 bases and J gave up 6 bases; unmatched junction bases: 9. Per germline, CDR1 SGHNT and CDR2 YYREEE (reference sequence). The CDR3 is 15 amino acids.

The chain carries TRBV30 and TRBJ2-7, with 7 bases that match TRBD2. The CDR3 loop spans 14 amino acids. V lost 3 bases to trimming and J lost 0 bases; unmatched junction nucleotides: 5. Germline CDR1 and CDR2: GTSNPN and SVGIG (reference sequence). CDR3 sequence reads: CAWRPSGASYEQYF. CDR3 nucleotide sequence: TGTGCCTGGAGACCCAGCGGGGCCTCCTACGAGCAGTACTTC.

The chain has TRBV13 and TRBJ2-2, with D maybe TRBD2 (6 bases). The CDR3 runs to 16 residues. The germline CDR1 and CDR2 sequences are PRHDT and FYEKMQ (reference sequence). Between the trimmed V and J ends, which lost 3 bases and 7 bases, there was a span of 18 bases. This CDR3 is CASSFRDSKEVGELFF. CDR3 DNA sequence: TGTGCCAGCAGCTTCCGGGACTCGAAGGAGGTCGGGGAGCTGTTTTTT.

CDR3 protein: CASSLSGEFTDTQYF. The CDR3 nucleotides read TGCGCCAGCAGCTTGAGCGGCGAGTTCACAGATACGCAGTATTTT. The chain couples TRBV5-1 to TRBJ2-3; a possible D gene is TRBD2 (5 bases). This CDR3 region has 15 residues. Per the germline V gene, CDR1 is SGHRS and CDR2 is YFSETQ. Between the trimmed V and J ends, which lost 1 base and 2 bases, there was a span of 11 bases.

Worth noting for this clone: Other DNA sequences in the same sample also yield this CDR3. CDR3 protein: CASSSTGTANQPQHF. CDR3 nucleotide sequence: TGTGCCAGCAGTTCAACCGGGACTGCTAATCAGCCCCAGCATTTT. The chain couples TRBV6-5 to TRBJ1-5, with D possibly matching TRBD1 (5 bases). CDR1 is MNHEY and CDR2 is SVGAGI in the germline V gene. Trimming shortened V by 4 bases and J by 4 bases, and 14 bases separated the two germline ends. The CDR3 length is 15 residues.

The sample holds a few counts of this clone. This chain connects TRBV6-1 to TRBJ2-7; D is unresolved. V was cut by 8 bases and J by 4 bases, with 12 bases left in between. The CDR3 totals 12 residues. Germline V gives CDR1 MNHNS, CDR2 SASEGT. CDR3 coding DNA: TGTGCCAGCCGAGGAGTAGAGTACGAGCAGTACTTC. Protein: CASRGVEYEQYF.

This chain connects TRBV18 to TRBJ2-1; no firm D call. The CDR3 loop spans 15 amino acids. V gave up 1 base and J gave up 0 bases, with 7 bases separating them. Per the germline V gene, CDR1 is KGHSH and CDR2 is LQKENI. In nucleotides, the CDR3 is TGTGCCAGCTCACCACACAGAGACTCCTACAATGAGCAGTTCTTC. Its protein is CASSPHRDSYNEQFF.

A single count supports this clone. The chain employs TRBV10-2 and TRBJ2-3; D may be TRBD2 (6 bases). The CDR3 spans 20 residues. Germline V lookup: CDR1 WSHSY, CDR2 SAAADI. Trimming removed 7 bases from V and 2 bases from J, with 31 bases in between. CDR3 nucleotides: TGCGCCAGCACCGGACCGGGACTCCTTTTTTCGCCCACACACACAGATACGCAGTATTTT. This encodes CASTGPGLLFSPTHTDTQYF.

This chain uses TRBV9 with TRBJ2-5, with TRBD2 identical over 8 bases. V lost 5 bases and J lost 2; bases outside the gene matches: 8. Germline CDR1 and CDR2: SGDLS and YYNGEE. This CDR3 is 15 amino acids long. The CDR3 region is CASSVRGGSQETQYF. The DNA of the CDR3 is TGTGCCAGCAGTGTCCGGGGGGGTAGTCAAGAGACCCAGTACTTC.

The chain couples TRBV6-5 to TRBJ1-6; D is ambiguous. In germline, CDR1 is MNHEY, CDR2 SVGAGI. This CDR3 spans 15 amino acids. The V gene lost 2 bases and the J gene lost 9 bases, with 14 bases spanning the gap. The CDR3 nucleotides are TGTGCCAGCAGTTACGACTGGAAGCTAGGTTCACCCCTCCACTTT. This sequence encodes CASSYDWKLGSPLHF.

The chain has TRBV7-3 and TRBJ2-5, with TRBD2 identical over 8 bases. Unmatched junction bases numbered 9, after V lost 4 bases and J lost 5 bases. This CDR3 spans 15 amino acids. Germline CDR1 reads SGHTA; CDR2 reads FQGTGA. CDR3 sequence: CASSSLAAQRETQYF. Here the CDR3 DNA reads TGTGCCAGCAGCTCACTAGCGGCCCAAAGGGAGACCCAGTACTTC.